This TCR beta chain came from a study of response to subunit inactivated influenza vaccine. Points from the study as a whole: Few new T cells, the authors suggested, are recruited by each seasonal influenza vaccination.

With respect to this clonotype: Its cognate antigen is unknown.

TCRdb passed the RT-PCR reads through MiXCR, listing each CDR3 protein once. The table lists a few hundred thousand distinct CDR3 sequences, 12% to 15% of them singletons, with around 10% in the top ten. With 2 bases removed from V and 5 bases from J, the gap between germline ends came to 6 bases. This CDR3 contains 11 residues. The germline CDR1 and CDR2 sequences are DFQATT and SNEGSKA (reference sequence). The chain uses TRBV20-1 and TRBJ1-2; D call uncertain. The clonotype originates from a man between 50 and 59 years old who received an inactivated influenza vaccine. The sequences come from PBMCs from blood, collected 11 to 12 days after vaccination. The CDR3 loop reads CSARHVYGYTF. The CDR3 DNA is TGCAGTGCTAGACATGTGTATGGCTACACCTTC.